This T cell receptor (beta chain) originates from a study of T cell repertoires in cytomegalovirus infection. Study in general: Use of recently identified HLA-C-restricted and well-studied HLA-B-restricted CMV epitopes was part of the study. Matching HLA type and CMV infection were both indicated by public TCR beta signatures.

Each CDR3 protein gets one entry after TCRdb re-called the reads with MiXCR. Here the sample spans over 120,000 distinct CDR3 sequences, approximately 30% being singletons. This clonotype was observed a handful of times. The antigen is unknown. There are 16 residues in the CDR3. The germline V gene has CDR1 SGHVS and CDR2 FNYEAQ. V was pared by 0 bases and J by 4 bases, with 13 bases between. The chain employs TRBV7-6 and TRBJ2-1; D is unclear. The material was CD8+ T cells from cultured PBMCs, obtained from culture after CMV antigen stimulation. The TCR comes from a human donor in good health (CMV status not recorded). Some clones in this sample may be carry-over from other donors' samples. DNA for the CDR3: TGTGCCAGCAGCTTAGCGGCAGGCTTTTCGTACAATGAGCAGTTCTTC. This translates into CASSLAAGFSYNEQFF. The full variable domain, rest sourced from reference TRBV7-6 and TRBJ2-1, is GAGVSQSPRYKVTKRGQDVALRCDPISGHVSLYWYRQALGQGPEFLTYFNYEAQQDKSGLPNDRFSAERPEGSISTLTIQRTEQRDSAMYRCASSLAAGFSYNEQFFGPGTRLTVL.